What follows describes a single T cell receptor beta chain. Trimming stripped 4 bases from V and 0 bases from J, with 14 bases between. The CDR3 totals 15 residues. The germline gives CDR1 SGHNT, CDR2 YYREEE (reference sequence). The data belong to a study of blood T cell repertoires in COVID-19. Clones were read by immunoSEQ multiplex PCR, and TCRdb kept only the in-frame ones, dropping some. In the table there are about 200,000 clones, about 82% of which are singletons. Assignments of participants to cohorts depended upon their own reported clinical history. Sequenced material: PBMCs or T cells enriched from blood (not recorded which). The TCR sequence derives from a man aged 35-49 years with acute COVID-19. The rearrangement links TRBV5-4 to TRBJ2-7; D may be TRBD2 (5 bases). In DNA, the CDR3 is TGTGCCAGCAGCCGGACTTCCAGGAGCTCCTACGAGCAGTACTTC. This codes for CASSRTSRSSYEQYF.